Following are 7 T cell receptor beta chains from one sample sequenced in a study of shared clonotypes between healthy human individuals (dated by TCRdb to 2019 to 2021). The library came from the immunoSEQ multiplex PCR assay. TCRdb holds this immuneACCESS table with in-frame rearrangements only. Some clones are missing; in checked studies, unresolved V genes explain under half, and the rest has no known cause. Recorded for this sample are roughly 1,000,000 clones; around 78% of them occurred a single time. The ten largest clones represent approximately 0.52% of the sample. Sequencing used memory CD4+ T cells from PBMCs. The cell subset or site label of this sample denotes: CD45RA-negative fraction. The receptors stem from a young man in good health. Some clones in this sample may be carry-over from other donors' samples.

The table lists this clone with a few counts. The chain employs TRBV2 and TRBJ1-5; D gene unclear. The CDR3 covers 15 residues. Trimming pared 7 bases from V and 1 base from J, leaving 14 bases between. Per germline, CDR1 SNHLY and CDR2 FYNNEI. In DNA form, the CDR3 reads TGTGCCAGCACCGAGGTCGGTTTCAGCAATCAGCCCCAGCATTTT. Translated: CASTEVGFSNQPQHF.

Only a few counts were recorded for this clone. The rearrangement uses TRBV10-1 and TRBJ2-2; a possible D gene is TRBD2 (5 bases). Trimming shortened V by 0 bases and J by 7 bases, and 9 bases separated the two germline ends. The CDR3 runs 14 residues. Looked up from germline, CDR1 is WNHNN and CDR2 is SYGVQD (reference sequence). The CDR3 region has the DNA TGCGCCAGCAGTGAGTCTATTCGGGGCGGGGAGCTGTTTTTT. Protein product: CASSESIRGGELFF.

The chain has TRBV7-8 and TRBJ2-7; possible D gene TRBD1, 6 bases. Looked up from germline, CDR1 is SGHVS and CDR2 is FQNEAQ. Trimming shortened V by 2 bases and J by 4 bases, and 15 bases separated the two germline ends. The CDR3 runs to 15 residues. CDR3 loop: CASSLPRDKIYEQYF. For the CDR3, the DNA is TGTGCCAGCAGCTTACCCCGGGACAAGATATACGAGCAGTACTTC.

In the case of this clone: Other DNA sequences in the sample encode the same CDR3. V is TRBV7-2 and J is TRBJ2-7; 10 bases line up with TRBD2. Germline V gene sequence: CDR1 SGHTA, CDR2 FQGNSA. After removal of 0 bases from V and 2 bases from J, the junction contained 7 bases not matched to a gene. CDR3 length: 17 residues. Here the CDR3 DNA reads TGTGCCAGCAGCTTAGCGGGGCTAGCGGGAGATCCCTACGAGCAGTACTTC. It specifies CASSLAGLAGDPYEQYF.

V is TRBV28 and J is TRBJ2-5, with D hard to call. CDR3 length: 12 amino acids. The V gene lost 5 bases and the J gene lost 2 bases, with 6 bases spanning the gap. Germline V lookup: CDR1 MDHEN, CDR2 SYDVKM. CDR3 in DNA: TGTGCCAGCAGTGGGTTACAAGAGACCCAGTACTTC. Translation: CASSGLQETQYF.

This rearrangement joins TRBV4-1 to TRBJ1-2, with 8 bases identical to TRBD1. The CDR3 loop spans 17 amino acids. V trimming: 0 bases; J trimming: 4 bases; junction bases outside the gene matches: 10. Germline V lookup: CDR1 MGHRA, CDR2 YSYEKL. This chain's CDR3 is CASSQDPDRGAVYGYTF. CDR3 in DNA: TGCGCCAGCAGCCAAGACCCTGACAGGGGAGCAGTCTATGGCTACACCTTC.

Worth noting for this clone: In the same sample, other DNA sequences code for this CDR3. The genes are TRBV7-2 and TRBJ1-5, with no clear D. Trimming cost V 2 bases and J 2 bases, with 7 bases left between them. The germline V gene encodes CDR1 SGHTA and CDR2 FQGNSA. The CDR3 runs 14 residues. For the CDR3, the DNA is TGTGCCAGCAGCTTAAGTACCGGCAATCAGCCCCAGCATTTT. Translated, it gives CASSLSTGNQPQHF. The full variable domain, rest sourced from reference TRBV7-2 and TRBJ1-5, is GAGVSQSPSNKVTEKGKDVELRCDPISGHTALYWYRQSLGQGLEFLIYFQGNSAPDKSGLPSDRFSAERTGGSVSTLTIQRTQQEDSAVYLCASSLSTGNQPQHFGDGTRLSIL.